This TCR beta chain was sequenced during a study of blood T cell repertoires in COVID-19. Assay: immunoSEQ multiplex PCR; the TCRdb copy retains only in-frame clones and omits some. The sample has 100,000 or so clones, about 85% seen once; the top ten hold 4% to 5%. This receptor was identified in a middle-aged man with acute or convalescent COVID-19. The specimen was peripheral blood.

The CDR3 nucleotides are TGTGCCAGCAGTTTGGAAGGGGCGAGGGAGCAGTACTTC. Translated, it gives CASSLEGAREQYF. The V and J genes are TRBV28 and TRBJ2-7, with a weak D call TRBD1 (5 bases). Germline V gene lookup returns CDR1 MDHEN and CDR2 SYDVKM. The CDR3 spans 13 residues. V was shortened by 3 bases and J by 7 bases, with 13 bases between the two germline ends.